These 5 T cell receptor beta chains share one sample of origin, sequenced in a study of cytomegalovirus exposure and HLA in healthy donors. Data came from immunoSEQ multiplex PCR; TCRdb stores just in-frame clones and leaves some out. The sample lists around 190,000 clones, approximately 86% occurring once. Sequencing was carried out using PBMCs. Receptors originate from a young man in good health and CMV-seropositive.

This clone was seen a handful of times. The V and J genes are TRBV7-8 and TRBJ1-6; no clear D. Trimming cost V 5 bases and J 8 bases, with 10 bases left between them. This CDR3 comprises 13 residues. Germline values: CDR1 SGHVS, CDR2 FQNEAQ. In DNA, the CDR3 is TGTGCCAGCAGCCTATTTTCGGATTCACCCCTCCACTTT. Residues: CASSLFSDSPLHF. Full variable domain (rest looked up from reference TRBV7-8 and TRBJ1-6): GAGVSQSPRYKVAKRGQDVALRCDPISGHVSLFWYQQALGQGPEFLTYFQNEAQLDKSGLPSDRFFAERPEGSVSTLKIQRTQQEDSAVYLCASSLFSDSPLHFGNGTRLTVT.

This chain uses TRBV15 with TRBJ2-7, with TRBD2 matching 14 bases. The CDR3 runs to 15 residues. CDR1 LNHNV and CDR2 YYDKDF come from the germline V gene (reference sequence). V was clipped by 3 bases and J by 3 bases; unmatched bases: 1. Here the CDR3 DNA reads TGTGCCACCAGCAGGGGACTAGCGGGGGACTACGAGCAGTACTTC. The encoded protein is CATSRGLAGDYEQYF.

The chain joins TRBV6-1 to TRBJ2-5; D unresolved. This CDR3 is 13 amino acids long. From germline, CDR1 is MNHNS and CDR2 SASEGT. Between the trimmed V and J ends, which lost 7 bases and 2 bases, there was a span of 11 bases. The CDR3 is CASKLAAQETQYF. In DNA, the CDR3 is TGTGCCAGCAAGTTGGCGGCACAAGAGACCCAGTACTTC.

J is TRBJ2-7 and V is TRBV19; a possible D gene is TRBD1 (6 bases). The CDR3 has 17 residues. Germline V lookup: CDR1 LNHDA, CDR2 SQIVND (reference sequence). The V gene lost 1 base and the J gene lost 3 bases, with 19 bases spanning the gap. CDR3 nucleotides: TGTGCCAGTAGTATAGTACCCCGTCTCGGGACATACTACGAGCAGTACTTC. This encodes CASSIVPRLGTYYEQYF.

The chain couples TRBV7-2 to TRBJ2-1, with D possibly being TRBD1 or TRBD2 (5 bases each). The CDR3 loop spans 15 amino acids. Germline values: CDR1 SGHTA, CDR2 FQGNSA. The V end lost 7 bases, the J end lost 6 bases, and 19 bases lay between the germline ends. CDR3 region: CASTLGDGLTNEQFF. In DNA, the CDR3 is TGTGCCAGCACCCTCGGGGACGGACTTACCAATGAGCAGTTCTTC. The whole variable domain, remainder taken from reference TRBV7-2 and TRBJ2-1, is GAGVSQSPSNKVTEKGKDVELRCDPISGHTALYWYRQSLGQGLEFLIYFQGNSAPDKSGLPSDRFSAERTGGSVSTLTIQRTQQEDSAVYLCASTLGDGLTNEQFFGPGTRLTVL.